This TCR beta chain was identified during a study of identical twins (dated by TCRdb to the mid-2010s). Regarding the research as a whole: TCR alpha and beta repertoires from monozygotic twins, unrelated adults of various ages and cord blood were deep-sequenced to test whether fetal clonotypes persist. To rule out contamination, replicate twin experiments were performed at different times with different library preparation protocols. What the authors observed across the whole study: Out-of-frame TCR alpha sharing in monozygotic twins was systematically underestimated by recombination models, whereas sharing between unrelated individuals was in agreement with the recombination models. Because the same donors could not be followed over many years, the conclusions depended on cross-sectional statistical analysis. Abundant cord blood beta clonotypes had fewer insertions, young adult naive repertoires showed a similar but weaker trend, and memory repertoires showed no such trend. Invariant T cells such as MAIT and iNKT could partly confound zero-insertion analyses, although diverse VJ usage argued against such confounding for most clonotypes. Compared with coincidental sharing between unrelated individuals, an excess of low generation-probability sequences was observed among out-of-frame TCR alpha sequences shared between twins. The excess sharing between twins in beta out-of-frame sequences was weaker because fewer shared sequences reduced the signal-to-noise ratio.

All donors were healthy Caucasians. Three pairs of female monozygotic twins, all aged about 18 to 29 years, made up the twin cohort. Positive isolation kits from Invitrogen were used to isolate CD4+ and CD8+ T cell populations. Libraries were prepared through 5' RACE. Sequenced on an Illumina HiSeq 2000. A universal primer binding site was added through template switching, and the final cDNA carried a unique molecular identifier so that TCR cDNA molecules could be counted accurately. First-strand cDNA for TCR alpha and beta chains was synthesized from specific primers in the conserved constant-segment region. To control for contamination, each cDNA library was double barcoded with a SMART-Mk sample barcode plus Illumina barcodes. TruSeq adapter sequences and Illumina sample barcodes were added in two successive PCR steps. The Illumina HiSeq platform was used with custom primers to sequence TCR alpha and beta cDNA libraries. As for the authors' bioinformatics: Unique molecular identifiers were extracted from raw reads with MiGEC, and CDR3 positions were determined with MiXCR. Recombination models were inferred per individual with the repgenHMM and IGoR tools using an EM algorithm. Shared clonotypes were analyzed with the tcR package in R, and sharing was normalized by the product of cloneset sizes. To study raw recombination free of thymic and clonal selection effects, out-of-frame nonproductive sequences were analyzed. TCRdb itself trimmed the public reads at Q25 with fastp, ran MiXCR and retained productive beta chains. Rows merge per CDR3 protein into single entries with the most common DNA and genes. V and J calls and clone size were set by TCRdb, not the authors. Across this sample there are 450,000 to 500,000 distinct CDR3 sequences, with approximately 14% seen only once. The top ten constitute about 1% of the sample.

Inclusive of the bounding cysteine and phenylalanine, the CDR3 is 15 residues long. Kept here is only the CDR3 DNA, which spans 45 bases and is read in frame from base 1. The CDR1 and CDR2 encoded by the germline V gene are MDHEN and SYDVKM. Germline trimming: 6 bases from V, 4 bases from J; junction bases outside gene matches: 8. This clonotype appeared a few times. Its antigen has not been determined. Base qualities are missing; no much larger clone stands one base away. The same data also contributed to another study, on yellow fever vaccine responses in identical twins. Drawing on the second study: The authors reported that the T cell response to vaccination in identical twins appeared partly convergent and partly personalized. The study precisely tracked vaccine-responding T cell clones in identical twins.

This TCR derives from a woman between 18 and 29 years old in good health. Recombination joined TRBV28 with TRBJ2-7, with TRBD1 matching 11 junction bases. Material: CD4+ T cells sorted from blood. The CDR3 has the sequence CASSHSGTGGYEQYF. In nucleotides, the sequence is TGTGCCAGCAGCCATTCCGGGACAGGGGGGTACGAGCAGTACTTC.